A selection of T cell receptor beta chains follows, all from one sample in a study of CD8 T cells in Susac syndrome. TCRdb independently ran MiXCR on the immunoSEQ multiplex PCR reads; one entry per CDR3 protein. The sample lists 100,000 to 150,000 distinct CDR3 sequences, roughly 92% seen once, with approximately 0.089% in the top ten. Source material: CD4+ T cells from PBMCs. All receptors derive from a human donor in good health. Each CDR3 is given with its conserved first and last residue. The D gene is left open where the match is weak. The listing skips clone size in some rows; elsewhere it reads once, few, many or a size class.

clone_size,v_call,j_call,d_call,cdr3_nt,cdr3_aa
once,TRBV28,TRBJ2-2,.,TGTGCCAGCAGTGACGGACAGAACACCGGGGAGCTGTTTTTT,CASSDGQNTGELFF
once,TRBV3-1,TRBJ2-5,.,TGTGCCAGCAGCCAAACCCCGGTGGTGGGAGAGACCCAGTACTTC,CASSQTPVVGETQYF
.,TRBV6-5,TRBJ2-7,TRBD1,TGTGCCAGCAGTTACCGAGACAGGGGGCAGGTCGAGCAGTACTTC,CASSYRDRGQVEQYF
.,TRBV5-1,TRBJ2-1,TRBD2,TGCGCCAGCAGCTTGGCAGCGGGAGGGCGGAATGAGCAGTTCTTC,CASSLAAGGRNEQFF
once,TRBV4-2,TRBJ2-6,.,TGTGCCAGCAGCCCTGGGGACGGAGTTTTCCCTGGGGCCAACGTCCTGACTTTC,CASSPGDGVFPGANVLTF
.,TRBV7-2,TRBJ2-5,.,TGTGCCAGCAGCTTACGGGGGACCGCAGAGACCCAGTACTTC,CASSLRGTAETQYF
.,TRBV7-9,TRBJ2-5,.,TGTGCCAGCAGCTTAGGAGGGGGATCGTACCAAGAGACCCAGTACTTC,CASSLGGGSYQETQYF
.,TRBV10-3,TRBJ2-1,.,TGTGCCTCTTCGGGCCCCCTAGCCTACAATGAGCAGTTCTTC,CASSGPLAYNEQFF
.,TRBV7-9,TRBJ2-5,.,TGTGCCAGCAGCTTACCCCCGACGGAGGGCCCGTGGACCCAGTACTTC,CASSLPPTEGPWTQYF
.,TRBV29-1,TRBJ2-3,.,TGCAGCGTTGTAGCAGGGAGGACAGATACGCAGTATTTT,CSVVAGRTDTQYF
.,TRBV7-3,TRBJ2-3,TRBD1,TGTGCCAGCAGCTTAAAGCCTCGGGACAGCCCAACTTACACAGATACGCAGTATTTT,CASSLKPRDSPTYTDTQYF
.,TRBV6-6,TRBJ2-7,.,TGTGCCAGCAGTTATGACCCGGTAACCTACGAGCAGTACTTC,CASSYDPVTYEQYF
.,TRBV9,TRBJ1-2,.,TGTGCCAGCAGCGTAAAAATGGACACCGATTATGGCTACACCTTC,CASSVKMDTDYGYTF
.,TRBV9,TRBJ2-5,.,TGTGCCAGCAGCGTAGCTGGGAGCCCCCAAGAGACCCAGTACTTC,CASSVAGSPQETQYF
.,TRBV19,TRBJ2-7,.,TGTGCCAGTAGTATGTTGGGGCACGCCTACGAGCAGTACTTC,CASSMLGHAYEQYF
.,TRBV5-8,TRBJ2-6,.,TGTGCCAGCAGCGATTACAGGGTTTCTGGGGCCAACGTCCTGACTTTC,CASSDYRVSGANVLTF
.,TRBV6-2/TRBV6-3,TRBJ2-5,TRBD1,TGTGCCAGCAGTTGGGGGGACAGGGGGCAAGAGACCCAGTACTTC,CASSWGDRGQETQYF
.,TRBV3-1,TRBJ1-3,.,TGTGCCAGCAGCCCAAACGGACTGATCTCTGGAAACACCATATATTTT,CASSPNGLISGNTIYF
.,TRBV29-1,TRBJ1-5,.,TGCAGCGTCGGGTCCCTCAATCAGCCCCAGCATTTT,CSVGSLNQPQHF
.,TRBV20-1,TRBJ1-5,.,TGCAGTGTACGACAGGGCAATCAGCCCCAGCATTTT,CSVRQGNQPQHF